This is a list of T cell receptor beta chains from one sample in a study of T cell repertoires in cytomegalovirus infection. TCRdb re-called the reads through MiXCR, storing one row per CDR3 protein. The sample yields approximately 500,000 distinct CDR3 sequences, 15% to 20% seen once. The sequenced sample consisted of CD8+ T cells from PBMCs. These receptors originate from a human donor in good health (CMV status not recorded). Some clones in this sample may be carry-over from other donors' samples. The CDR3 runs from the conserved cysteine through the conserved F or W. The D gene is left open where the match is weak. A clone size is listed for some rows: how often the clone was seen (once, few, many), or a class if it is expanded.

>many|14|TRBV7-8|TRBJ1-5|TRBD1
CASSYGTGEQPQHF
TGTGCCAGCAGCTATGGGACAGGGGAACAGCCCCAGCATTTT
>many|16|TRBV6-1|TRBJ2-3|.
CASSEYAGSELDTQYF
TGTGCCAGCAGTGAATATGCCGGAAGCGAATTAGATACGCAGTATTTT
>many|17|TRBV6-5|TRBJ1-2|.
CASSSHIIRQTPPGYTF
TGTGCCAGCAGTTCCCACATAATAAGACAGACACCGCCTGGCTACACCTTC
>.|14|TRBV7-6|TRBJ1-3|.
CASTGGRGGNTIYF
TGTGCCAGTACCGGGGGGAGGGGCGGAAACACCATATATTTT
>.|15|TRBV6-5|TRBJ2-5|TRBD2
CASSYPSGGEETQCF
TGTGCCAGCAGTTACCCCAGCGGGGGGGAAGAGACTCAGTGCTTC
>once|16|TRBV6-5|TRBJ1-6|TRBD1
CASSYGWGQHNSPLHF
TGTGCCAGCAGTTACGGGTGGGGACAGCATAATTCACCCCTCCACTTT
>.|13|TRBV5-5|TRBJ1-1|.
CASSRSSTPEAFF
TGTGCCAGCAGCCGCTCCTCGACCCCTGAAGCTTTCTTT
>many|16|TRBV28|TRBJ2-1|TRBD2
CASSPLAGGQNNEQFF
TGTGCCAGCAGTCCCTTGGCGGGAGGGCAAAACAATGAGCAGTTCTTC
>many|16|TRBV11-3|TRBJ2-1|TRBD2
CASSSGLAGGYDEQFF
TGTGCCAGCAGCTCGGGACTAGCGGGAGGTTACGATGAGCAGTTCTTC
>.|18|TRBV23-1|TRBJ1-3|TRBD1
CASSRSQGAELNGNTIYF
TGCGCCAGCAGTCGCTCACAGGGGGCCGAATTGAATGGAAACACCATATATTTT
>many|15|TRBV7-6|TRBJ2-1|TRBD2
CASSSRAGDDNEQFF
TGTGCCAGCAGCTCTCGAGCGGGAGACGACAATGAGCAGTTCTTC
>many|14|TRBV27|TRBJ1-6|TRBD1
CASSLQGGNSPLHF
TGTGCCAGCAGTTTACAGGGGGGGAATTCACCCCTCCACTTT
>.|12|TRBV3-1|TRBJ2-1|.
CAKQTGYNEQFF
TGTGCCAAACAGACAGGCTACAATGAGCAGTTCTTC
>many|13|TRBV11-3|TRBJ2-7|.
CASSLEGSREQYF
TGTGCCAGCAGCTTAGAGGGGTCCCGCGAGCAGTACTTC
>.|14|TRBV12-3/TRBV12-4|TRBJ1-3|.
CASSGSYSGNTIYF
TGTGCCAGCAGTGGATCCTACTCTGGAAACACCATATATTTT
>many|16|TRBV28|TRBJ1-2|TRBD1
CASTLTGGARGYGYTF
TGTGCCAGCACCCTGACAGGGGGCGCGAGGGGCTATGGCTACACCTTC
>many|12|TRBV7-9|TRBJ2-7|.
CASSLANDEQYF
TGTGCCAGCAGCTTAGCGAACGACGAGCAGTACTTC